This T cell receptor (beta chain) comes out of a study of T cell responses to AZD1222 COVID-19 vaccine. The overall study: Pooled in the analysis were second doses at about 4 or about 12 weeks. Study results and limitations: Possibly, clonal diversity was underestimated; donors were largely white British and included more females. Targets within unmutated variant regions were reportedly found for nearly half of spike-specific TCRs.

The protocol was immunoSEQ multiplex PCR, while the TCRdb copy is restricted to in-frame clones and leaves out a portion. The top ten clones hold 16% of a sample with some 90,000 clones, approximately 88% of them seen once. Worth noting for this clone: Its target is not known.

The sample here was peripheral blood, taken on day 0 of AZD1222 vaccination. The clonotype comes from an adult in good health.

This CDR3 is CASSQDTGRTGELFF. CDR3 DNA sequence: TGCGCCAGCAGCCAAGATACGGGGCGGACCGGGGAGCTGTTTTTT. The chain uses TRBV4-1 and TRBJ2-2; TRBD1 or TRBD2 may be the D gene (5 bases each). Germline-derived CDR1 and CDR2 are MGHRA and YSYEKL. Trimming left V 0 bases short and J 5 bases short, with 10 bases between. This CDR3 has 15 residues.